This T cell receptor (beta chain) was sequenced in a study of T-cell reconstitution after alpha-beta-depleted transplantation in children (dated by TCRdb to 2016 to 2017). Looking at the study overall: Using TCR repertoire profiling, the study quantitatively followed how T-cell immune reconstitution unfolded in children after TCRalphabeta/CD19-depleted allogeneic hematopoietic cell transplantation.

Remarks on this clonotype: The antigen it binds to is not known. No quality values exist for individual bases; no much larger clone is one base distant.

CDR1 MNHEY and CDR2 SVGAGI are derived from the germline V gene. CDR3 length: 17 amino acids, cysteine to phenylalanine. Only the CDR3 part of the read is kept: 51 bases, read in frame from the first base. The V end loses 2 bases and the J end loses 4 bases, and a stretch of 18 bases separates them. The library was generated by PCR. TCRdb records Illumina HiSeq 2500 as the sequencer. TCR libraries were prepared with molecular barcoding, using unique molecular identifiers to normalize TCRbeta repertoire quantification. TCRdb reanalyzed the raw reads on its own, using fastp at Q25 for trimming and MiXCR for clone calling, and kept in-frame beta chains. Rows are unified per CDR3 protein, each entry keeping the most common DNA and genes. The sample table records approximately 640,000 distinct CDR3 sequences; approximately 16% of these occur just once. The ten most abundant clones make up 0.9% to 1.2% of the sample.

Here the chain combines TRBV6-5 and TRBJ2-1; the D segment could be TRBD1, given 6 matching bases. This TCR was sampled from a human donor who donated a stem cell graft to a child with acute myeloid leukemia. The sequences come from PBMCs from the stem cell graft donor, collected from the stem cell graft. The sequenced DNA: TGTGCCAGCAGTTACGAGCGAGGCCAGGGGTGGTACAATGAGCAGTTCTTC. Its translation reads: CASSYERGQGWYNEQFF.